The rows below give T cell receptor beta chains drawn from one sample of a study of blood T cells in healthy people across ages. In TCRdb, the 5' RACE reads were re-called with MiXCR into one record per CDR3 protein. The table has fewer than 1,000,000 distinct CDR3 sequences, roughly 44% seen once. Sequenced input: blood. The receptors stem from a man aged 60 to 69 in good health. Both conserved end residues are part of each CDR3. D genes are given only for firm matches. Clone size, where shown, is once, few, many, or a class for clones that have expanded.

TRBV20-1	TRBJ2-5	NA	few	TGCAGTGCCCAATTGTATTCAGGAGAGACCCAGTACTTC	CSAQLYSGETQYF
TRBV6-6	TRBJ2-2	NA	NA	TGTGCCAGCAGTTACTACGCTCCTGCCCCCGGGGAGCTGTTTTTT	CASSYYAPAPGELFF
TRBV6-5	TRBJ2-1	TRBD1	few	TGTGCCAGCAGCCGTAGACGGCAGGGGGACGGTGAGCAGTTCTTC	CASSRRRQGDGEQFF
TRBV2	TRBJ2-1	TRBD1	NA	TGTGCCAGCAGGGGACAGGGATTCAATGAGCAGTTCTTC	CASRGQGFNEQFF
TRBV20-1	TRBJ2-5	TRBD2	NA	TGCAGTGCTAGACTACTAGCGGGGGAAGAGACCCAGTACTTC	CSARLLAGEETQYF
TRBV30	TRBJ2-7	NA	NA	TGTGCCTGGAGTGGGGAGCGGGCGACCTACGAGCAGTACTTC	CAWSGERATYEQYF
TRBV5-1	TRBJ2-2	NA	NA	TGCGCCAGCAGCTTGGGGGCAGCCGGGGAGCTGTTTTTT	CASSLGAAGELFF
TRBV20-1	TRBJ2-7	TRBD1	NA	TGCAGTGCGCCAGGACAGGGGAGATCCGAGCAGTACTTC	CSAPGQGRSEQYF
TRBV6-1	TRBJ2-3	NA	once	TGTGCCAGCAGTGGGGGGCCAGGGCTCACAGATACGCAGTATTTT	CASSGGPGLTDTQYF
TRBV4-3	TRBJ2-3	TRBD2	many	TGCGCCAGCAGCGAAGGAGCGGGGGGTGGGACGCAGTATTTT	CASSEGAGGGTQYF
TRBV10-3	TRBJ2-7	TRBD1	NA	TGTGCCACGTCGCAGGGGGCCTACGAGCAGTACTTC	CATSQGAYEQYF